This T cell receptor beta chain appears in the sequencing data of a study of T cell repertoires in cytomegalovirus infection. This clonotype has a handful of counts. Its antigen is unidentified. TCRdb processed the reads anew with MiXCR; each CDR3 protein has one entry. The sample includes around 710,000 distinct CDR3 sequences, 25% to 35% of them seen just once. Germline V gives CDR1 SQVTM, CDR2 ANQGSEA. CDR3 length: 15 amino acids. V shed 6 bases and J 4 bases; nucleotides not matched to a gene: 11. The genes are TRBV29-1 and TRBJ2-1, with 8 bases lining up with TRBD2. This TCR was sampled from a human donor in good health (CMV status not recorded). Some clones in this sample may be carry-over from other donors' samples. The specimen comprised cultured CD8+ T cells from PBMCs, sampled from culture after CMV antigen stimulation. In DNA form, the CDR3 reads TGCAGCGTGGGAAAAACGGGCGGGGGGTACAATGAGCAGTTCTTC. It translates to CSVGKTGGGYNEQFF.